What follows is one TCR beta chain and its context. Its antigen is not identified. The data derive from a study of T cell responses to AZD1222 COVID-19 vaccine. Across the study: Second-dose groups at about 4 or about 12 weeks were pooled. Points from the study as a whole: Baseline testing showed seropositivity in only six AZD1222 recipients. Spike-specific TCR breadth rose after two AZD1222 doses, and depth rose as well. Donors were chiefly white British, with a greater number of females, and clonal diversity was perhaps underestimated.

Clones were sequenced by immunoSEQ multiplex PCR, and TCRdb holds only the in-frame ones, with some missing. In the table there are some 120,000 clones, roughly 84% of which are singletons. V lost 0 bases and J lost 2, with 7 bases in between. The CDR3 consists of 14 residues. In germline, CDR1 is MNHEY, CDR2 SVGAGI. The sequences come from peripheral blood, collected on day 0 of AZD1222 vaccination. This receptor was obtained from an adult in good health. This sequence joins TRBV6-5 and TRBJ2-5, with D perhaps TRBD1 (5 bases). The CDR3 is CASSYSDSQETQYF. In nucleotides, the CDR3 is TGTGCCAGCAGTTACTCAGACAGTCAAGAGACCCAGTACTTC.